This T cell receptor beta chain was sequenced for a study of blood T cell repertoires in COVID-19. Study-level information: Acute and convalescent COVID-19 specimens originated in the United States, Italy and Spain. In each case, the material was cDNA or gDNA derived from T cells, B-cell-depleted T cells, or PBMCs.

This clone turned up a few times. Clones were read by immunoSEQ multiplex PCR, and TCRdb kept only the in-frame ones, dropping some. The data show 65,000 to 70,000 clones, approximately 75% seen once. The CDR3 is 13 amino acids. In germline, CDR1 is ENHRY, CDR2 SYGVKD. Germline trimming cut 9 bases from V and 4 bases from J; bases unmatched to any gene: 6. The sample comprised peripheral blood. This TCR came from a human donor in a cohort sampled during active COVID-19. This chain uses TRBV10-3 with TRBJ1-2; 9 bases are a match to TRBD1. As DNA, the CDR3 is TGTGCCATAGAGGACAGGGGTCTCTATGGCTACACCTTC. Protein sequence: CAIEDRGLYGYTF.